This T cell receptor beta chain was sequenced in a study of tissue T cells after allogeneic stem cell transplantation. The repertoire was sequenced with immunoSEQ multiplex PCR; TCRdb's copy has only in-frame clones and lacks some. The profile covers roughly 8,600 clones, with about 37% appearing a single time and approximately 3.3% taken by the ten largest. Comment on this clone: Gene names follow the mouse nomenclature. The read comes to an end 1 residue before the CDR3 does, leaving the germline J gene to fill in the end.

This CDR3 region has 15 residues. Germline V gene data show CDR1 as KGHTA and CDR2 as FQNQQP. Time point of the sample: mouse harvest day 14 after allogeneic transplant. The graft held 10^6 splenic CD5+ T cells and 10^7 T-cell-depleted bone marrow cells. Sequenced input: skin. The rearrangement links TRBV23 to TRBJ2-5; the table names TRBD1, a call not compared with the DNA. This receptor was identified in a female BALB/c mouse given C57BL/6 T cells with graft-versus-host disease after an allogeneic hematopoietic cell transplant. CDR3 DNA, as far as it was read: TGCTCCAGCAGTCAGCTCGGGACAAACCAAGACACCCAGTAC. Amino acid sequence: CSSSQLGTNQDTQY. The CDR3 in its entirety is CSSSQLGTNQDTQYF.